The 3 T cell receptor beta chains below all came from one sample that was sequenced in a study of blood T cell repertoires in COVID-19. Clones were sequenced by immunoSEQ multiplex PCR, and TCRdb holds only the in-frame ones, with some missing. The repertoire consists of about 100,000 clones, with 90% to 95% occurring once and the leading ten covering 1% to 1.5%. Sequencing was carried out using peripheral blood. Every receptor here comes from a woman aged 30 to 39 with acute or convalescent COVID-19.

This chain joins TRBV27 and TRBJ2-1; 10 bases fit TRBD2. Germline CDR1 reads MNHEY; CDR2 reads SMNVEV (reference sequence). The length of the CDR3 is 16 residues. With V trimmed by 6 bases and J by 8 bases, 13 bases remained unmatched. The CDR3 DNA is TGTGCCAGCAGCCCGAACCTAGCGGGAGAAAGCGATGAGCAGTTCTTC. This sequence encodes CASSPNLAGESDEQFF.

This clone was detected once. The chain employs TRBV28 and TRBJ1-6; the match to TRBD1 covers 7 bases. The CDR3 extends over 14 amino acids. Germline V gene sequence: CDR1 MDHEN, CDR2 SYDVKM. V shed 6 bases and J 7 bases; nucleotides not matched to a gene: 6. The CDR3 sequence is CASSIGTVNSPLHF. In nucleotides, the CDR3 is TGTGCCAGCAGCATAGGGACAGTCAATTCACCCCTCCACTTT.

V usage is TRBV4-1 and J usage is TRBJ2-7, with unresolved D. This CDR3 comprises 14 residues. Germline CDR1 reads MGHRA; CDR2 reads YSYEKL. V lost 1 base to trimming and J lost 2 bases, with 9 bases between them. This CDR3 reads CASSQGAGTYEQYF. DNA for the CDR3: TGCGCCAGCAGCCAAGGGGCAGGTACCTACGAGCAGTACTTC.